This TCR beta chain was sequenced in a study of T cell repertoires in cytomegalovirus infection (dated by TCRdb to the late 2010s). Notes on the research overall: Peptide stimulations targeted recently identified HLA-C-restricted CMV epitopes, whose presentation resists viral immunomodulation, together with well-studied HLA-B-restricted epitopes. Donor HLA type was relevant to the analysis, because carriage of CMV infection together with the matching HLA type was indicated by public TCR beta signatures.

The CDR3 runs 14 residues from the cysteine to the phenylalanine. Of the read, only the CDR3 DNA is kept; its 42 bases are in frame from base 1. Taken from the germline V gene, the CDR1 and CDR2 loops are MDHEN and SYDVKM. Trimmed from V: 8 bases; trimmed from J: 1 base; junction bases lacking a gene match: 4. Instrument on record: Illumina HiSeq 1500. TCRdb reanalyzed the raw reads on its own, using fastp at Q25 for trimming and MiXCR for clone calling, and kept in-frame beta chains. Records with the same CDR3 protein are collapsed into one entry carrying the most frequent genes and DNA. Present in this sample are about 900,000 distinct CDR3 sequences, around 32% of which were seen just once. The top ten clones comprise over 13% of the sample. This clonotype appeared once. No antigen is known for it. No qualities accompany the bases; no much larger clone lies one base away. One read alone is a weak basis.

The full study reports these points: The ex vivo response was dominated by HLA-C-restricted CMV-specific TCR beta clonotypes, which also provided the single most frequent clonotype in two of eight donors. Cumulative frequency of public TCR beta family members discriminated carriers of CMV infection plus the relevant HLA type in this cohort and an independent approximately 400-donor cohort.

The treatment or condition label corresponds to: in vitro stimulation with specific CMV peptide epitopes to enrich CMV-specific T cells. The chain was built from TRBV28 and TRBJ2-5; 10 middle bases align to TRBD2. The receptor comes from a human donor in good health (CMV status not recorded). Some clones in this sample may be carry-over from other donors' samples. The specimen comprised cultured CD8+ T cells from PBMCs, sampled from culture after CMV antigen stimulation. The CDR3 is CASGASGGQETQYF. The nucleotides read TGTGCCAGCGGGGCTAGCGGGGGCCAAGAGACCCAGTACTTC. The full variable domain, completed from the reference TRBV28 and TRBJ2-5 proteins outside the CDR3, reads DVKVTQSSRYLVKRTGEKVFLECVQDMDHENMFWYRQDPGLGLRLIYFSYDVKMKEKGDIPEGYSVSREKKERFSLILESASTNQTSMYLCASGASGGQETQYFGPGTRLLVL.